The 30 T cell receptor beta chains given below trace back to one sample, sequenced in a study of cytomegalovirus exposure and HLA in healthy donors. The PCR used 60 Vbeta and 13 Jbeta primers. The protocol was immunoSEQ multiplex PCR, while the TCRdb copy is restricted to in-frame clones and leaves out a portion. Of over 150,000 clones in the sample, 70% to 80% are singletons; the top ten hold approximately 3%. The specimen sequenced was PBMCs. The receptor source for this set is a woman aged 25 to 39 in good health and CMV-seronegative.

The rearrangement joins TRBV19 to TRBJ1-2; TRBD1 matches at 7 bases. Germline V gives CDR1 LNHDA, CDR2 SQIVND (reference sequence). The V segment lost 5 bases and the J segment 2 bases; nucleotides outside the gene matches: 2. The CDR3 contains 13 residues. DNA of the CDR3: TGTGCCAGTAGTCCGGGACAGAACTATGGCTACACCTTC. Amino acid sequence: CASSPGQNYGYTF. The whole variable domain, filled in from reference TRBV19 and TRBJ1-2, reads DGGITQSPKYLFRKEGQNVTLSCEQNLNHDAMYWYRQDPGQGLRLIYYSQIVNDFQKGDIAEGYSVSREKKESFPLTVTSAQKNPTAFYLCASSPGQNYGYTFGSGTRLTVV.

The chain carries TRBV5-1 and TRBJ2-3; D call uncertain. Trimming cost V 3 bases and J 5 bases, with 7 bases left between them. The germline CDR1 and CDR2 sequences are SGHRS and YFSETQ. The CDR3 contains 12 residues. CDR3 sequence (DNA): TGCGCCAGCAGCTCGCGAGGAGATACGCAGTATTTT. Translated: CASSSRGDTQYF.

The CDR3 DNA sequence: TGTGCCAGCAGACGCGGGGGCAATGGCTACACCTTC. It codes for CASRRGGNGYTF. The V call is TRBV6-1, the J call TRBJ1-2, with a possible D match to TRBD1 (6 bases). Germline V gene data show CDR1 as MNHNS and CDR2 as SASEGT. The CDR3 extends over 12 amino acids. V was pared by 6 bases and J by 6 bases, with 11 bases between.

Here the CDR3 DNA reads TGTGCCAGCAGCTTAAAGGACAGCTTCTACGAGCAGTACTTC. It yields the protein CASSLKDSFYEQYF. This sequence joins TRBV11-2 and TRBJ2-7, with a tentative D call TRBD1 (6 bases). CDR3 length: 14 amino acids. Trimming removed 2 bases at V and 3 bases at J, with 11 bases between. Germline V gene lookup returns CDR1 SGHAT and CDR2 FQNNGV.

This chain links TRBV5-6 with TRBJ1-2; possible D gene TRBD1, 5 bases. The germline CDR1 and CDR2 sequences are SGHDT and YYEEEE. The CDR3 is 14 amino acids. V was shortened by 0 bases and J by 4 bases, with 10 bases between the two germline ends. The DNA for the CDR3 is TGTGCCAGCAGCTTGGGTAGGGGATCCTATGGCTACACCTTC. Its protein product is CASSLGRGSYGYTF.

The chain has TRBV21-1 and TRBJ1-2; the table's D gene call, TRBD1, was not cross checked with the DNA. TRBV21-1 is shown as a pseudogene. The CDR3 is made up of 16 amino acids. The CDR3 nucleotides read TGTGCCAGCAGCTGGACGTTATTGGGACAGGGGAATGGCTACACCTTC. Amino acids: CASSWTLLGQGNGYTF.

The chain links TRBV29-1 to TRBJ1-1, with a weak D call TRBD1 (5 bases). The V end lost 3 bases, the J end lost 1 base, and 12 bases lay between the germline ends. This CDR3 has 14 residues. The germline V gene has CDR1 SQVTM and CDR2 ANQGSEA. Written as DNA, the CDR3 is TGCAGCGTTGAGTCAAGGGGAGGGAACACTGAAGCTTTCTTT. Translating gives CSVESRGGNTEAFF. Full variable domain (remainder filled in from reference TRBV29-1 and TRBJ1-1): SAVISQKPSRDICQRGTSLTIQCQVDSQVTMMFWYRQQPGQSLTLIATANQGSEATYESGFVIDKFPISRPNLTFSTLTVSNMSPEDSSIYLCSVESRGGNTEAFFGQGTRLTVV.

V usage is TRBV2 and J usage is TRBJ2-7, with 7 bases matching TRBD1. The germline CDR1 and CDR2 sequences are SNHLY and FYNNEI. The trim removed 0 bases at V and 4 bases at J, leaving 6 bases unmatched. The CDR3 has 15 residues. This chain's CDR3 is CASSEAWGQHYEQYF. The CDR3 DNA sequence: TGTGCCAGCAGTGAAGCGTGGGGACAGCATTACGAGCAGTACTTC.

The chain recombines TRBV28 with TRBJ2-7, with D perhaps matching TRBD2 (6 bases). Trimming stripped 5 bases from V and 6 bases from J, with 11 bases between. Germline CDR1 and CDR2: MDHEN and SYDVKM. The CDR3 loop spans 12 amino acids. CDR3 nucleotide sequence: TGTGCCAGCAGTCAACTAGCTCTCGAGCAGTACTTC. This gives the protein CASSQLALEQYF.

This clone was seen only a few times. V is TRBV27 and J is TRBJ2-7; 8 bases fit TRBD1. Germline assignment: CDR1 MNHEY and CDR2 SMNVEV (reference sequence). This CDR3 contains 15 residues. After removal of 10 bases from V and 3 bases from J, the junction contained 14 bases not matched to a gene. The CDR3 loop reads CANRDDRTGFYEQYF. CDR3 nucleotide sequence: TGTGCCAACCGCGACGATCGGACAGGGTTCTACGAGCAGTACTTC.

The chain uses TRBV6-5 and TRBJ2-3; 7 bases match TRBD2. After removal of 5 bases from V and 3 bases from J, the junction contained 8 bases not matched to a gene. Germline V lookup: CDR1 MNHEY, CDR2 SVGAGI. This CDR3 has 15 amino acids. CDR3 loop: CASSNPRLATDTQYF. The CDR3 bases are TGTGCCAGCAGTAACCCTCGACTAGCTACAGATACGCAGTATTTT.

The V and J genes are TRBV27 and TRBJ1-2; 8 bases map to TRBD1. The trim removed 8 bases at V and 4 bases at J, leaving 3 bases unmatched. The CDR3 runs to 12 residues. Germline-derived CDR1 and CDR2 are MNHEY and SMNVEV (reference sequence). DNA of the CDR3: TGTGCCAGCGGGGACAGGCTCTATGGCTACACCTTC. This codes for CASGDRLYGYTF.

V is TRBV5-1 and J is TRBJ2-1; 12 nucleotides match TRBD2. The V gene's germline CDR1 is SGHRS and CDR2 YFSETQ. The J segment lost 0 bases and the V segment lost 0 bases, leaving 4 bases of the junction unmatched. There are 18 residues in the CDR3. The DNA of the CDR3 is TGCGCCAGCAGCTTGGGACTAGCGGGAGCCCACTCCTACAATGAGCAGTTCTTC. It specifies CASSLGLAGAHSYNEQFF.

The genes are TRBV2 and TRBJ2-2; D is possibly TRBD2 (5 bases). Germline V gene lookup returns CDR1 SNHLY and CDR2 FYNNEI. The length of the CDR3 is 16 residues. The ends were cut back, 6 bases at V and 1 base at J, with 15 bases in the middle. The CDR3, as DNA: TGTGCCAGCAGCCGCCCGGGGTTATGGAACACCGGGGAGCTGTTTTTT. Translating it yields CASSRPGLWNTGELFF.

The chain uses TRBV30 and TRBJ1-2; D possibly corresponds to TRBD1 (6 bases). The CDR3 has 14 amino acids. The ends were cut back, 4 bases at V and 6 bases at J, with 18 bases in the middle. The V gene's germline CDR1 is GTSNPN and CDR2 SVGIG (reference sequence). CDR3 loop: CAWNALREGDGYTF. The CDR3 DNA is TGTGCCTGGAACGCCCTTCGGGAGGGGGATGGCTACACCTTC.

A single count supports this clone. The V gene is TRBV5-1, the J gene TRBJ1-5, with TRBD1 matching 8 bases. V lost 2 bases and J lost 7; bases outside the gene matches: 5. The CDR3 loop spans 14 amino acids. Germline assignment: CDR1 SGHRS and CDR2 YFSETQ. CDR3 nucleotide sequence: TGCGCCAGCAGCTTTGTCACAGGGGGGCAGCCCCAGCATTTT. It translates to CASSFVTGGQPQHF.

This chain connects TRBV6-5 to TRBJ1-1; D is perhaps TRBD1 (6 bases). V was cut by 6 bases and J by 4 bases, with 18 bases left in between. The CDR3 covers 15 residues. Looked up from germline, CDR1 is MNHEY and CDR2 is SVGAGI. In nucleotides, the CDR3 is TGTGCCAGCAGAGTCAAACAGGGTTCTTCCACTGAAGCTTTCTTT. Translation: CASRVKQGSSTEAFF.

This rearrangement joins TRBV4-1 to TRBJ1-4, with TRBD1 matching 9 bases. Losses at the gene ends were 4 bases for V and 5 bases for J; bases not matched to a gene: 2. CDR3 size: 14 residues. Germline V lookup: CDR1 MGHRA, CDR2 YSYEKL. The CDR3 here is CASSPGQGNEKLFF. The CDR3 region has the DNA TGCGCCAGCAGCCCGGGACAGGGCAATGAAAAACTGTTTTTT.

The chain joins TRBV5-1 to TRBJ2-7; no clear D gene. There are 14 residues in the CDR3. V lost 3 bases and J lost 0, with 10 bases in between. The V gene's germline CDR1 is SGHRS and CDR2 YFSETQ. The CDR3 nucleotides read TGCGCCAGCAGCTCCACACCGTACTCCTACGAGCAGTACTTC. This sequence encodes CASSSTPYSYEQYF.

The gene calls are TRBV4-2 and TRBJ2-1; 16 nucleotides agree with TRBD2. Germline CDR1 is LGHNA and CDR2 is YNFKEQ. CDR3 length: 16 residues. V lost 4 bases and J lost 15; bases outside the gene matches: 12. The CDR3: CASSLLAGTSGRVLFF. CDR3 DNA: TGTGCCAGCAGCCTTCTTGCCGGGACTAGCGGGAGGGTATTGTTCTTC.

The genes are TRBV10-3 and TRBJ2-1; 11 bases agree with TRBD2. From germline, CDR1 is ENHRY and CDR2 SYGVKD. V trimming: 3 bases; J trimming: 7 bases; junction bases outside the gene matches: 5. The length of the CDR3 is 15 residues. CDR3 loop: CAISEVAGGRNEQFF. CDR3 nucleotide sequence: TGTGCCATCAGTGAAGTAGCGGGGGGGCGGAATGAGCAGTTCTTC.

The chain uses TRBV4-1 and TRBJ2-7; D gene unclear. Germline assignment: CDR1 MGHRA and CDR2 YSYEKL. Between the trimmed V and J ends, which lost 5 bases and 1 base, there was a span of 18 bases. This CDR3 spans 16 amino acids. The CDR3 region has the DNA TGCGCCAGCAGCTTACGGCCGGAGTTGGGTTCCTACGAGCAGTACTTC. Residues: CASSLRPELGSYEQYF.

This clone came up a few times. The gene calls are TRBV9 and TRBJ1-2, with 8 nucleotides matching TRBD1. The CDR3 runs to 14 residues. The trim removed 2 bases at V and 8 bases at J, leaving 8 bases unmatched. CDR1 is SGDLS, CDR2 YYNGEE, per germline. CDR3 nucleotides: TGTGCCAGCAGCGTCCAGGGGGCCTCCTACGGCTACACCTTC. It translates to CASSVQGASYGYTF.

The chain employs TRBV4-1 and TRBJ2-1, with 9 nucleotides matching TRBD2. The CDR3 is 16 residues long. With 0 bases clipped from V and 7 bases from J, the junction kept 7 bases outside the gene matches. The germline V gene has CDR1 MGHRA and CDR2 YSYEKL. CDR3 sequence reads: CASSQEGLAWVNEQFF. For the CDR3, the DNA is TGCGCCAGCAGCCAAGAGGGACTAGCATGGGTAAATGAGCAGTTCTTC.

J is TRBJ2-1 and V is TRBV6-6; possibly TRBD1 for D (5 bases). This CDR3 comprises 15 residues. Germline CDR1 and CDR2: MNHNY and SVGAGI (reference sequence). With 6 bases removed from V and 0 bases from J, the gap between germline ends came to 12 bases. CDR3 protein: CASSSDKSSYNEQFF. The CDR3 nucleotides are TGTGCCAGCAGCTCGGACAAGAGCTCCTACAATGAGCAGTTCTTC.

The DNA for the CDR3 is TGCGCCAGCAGCCCCAGGAACAGCTACAATGAGCAGTTCTTC. This sequence encodes CASSPRNSYNEQFF. This sequence joins TRBV5-1 and TRBJ2-1; no firm D call. The V gene's germline CDR1 is SGHRS and CDR2 YFSETQ. The CDR3 has 14 residues. Trimming took 4 bases from V and 3 from J, leaving 11 bases between them.

This clone turned up a few times. The V call is TRBV5-1, the J call TRBJ2-7, with 7 positions matching TRBD2. The CDR3 is 15 amino acids. The germline gives CDR1 SGHRS, CDR2 YFSETQ. V trimming: 0 bases; J trimming: 4 bases; junction bases outside the gene matches: 7. The CDR3 coding sequence is TGCGCCAGCAGCTTGGCGGGTGGGGGAGGGTACGAGCAGTACTTC. Protein: CASSLAGGGGYEQYF.

The chain joins TRBV6-1 to TRBJ1-2, with TRBD1 matching 7 bases. The CDR3 runs to 14 residues. In germline, CDR1 is MNHNS, CDR2 SASEGT. Germline trimming cut 4 bases from V and 3 bases from J; bases unmatched to any gene: 5. CDR3 nucleotides: TGTGCCAGCAGTGTACAGGGGAGGTACTATGGCTACACCTTC. Protein: CASSVQGRYYGYTF.

This rearrangement joins TRBV25-1 to TRBJ1-2; D is undetermined. The CDR3 is 15 amino acids. The V and J ends lost 4 bases and 7 bases respectively, with 19 bases between them. Germline V gene data show CDR1 as MGHDK and CDR2 as SYGVNS. CDR3 bases: TGTGCCAGCAGTGCTCGAGAGGGAACGAGGTCTGGCTACACCTTC. Its protein is CASSAREGTRSGYTF.

The J gene is TRBJ1-2, the V gene TRBV30; D gene ambiguous. The CDR3 covers 14 residues. Trimming pared 1 base from V and 8 bases from J, leaving 17 bases between. Germline CDR1 and CDR2: GTSNPN and SVGIG (reference sequence). The CDR3 protein is CAWSGSEGLRGYTF. The CDR3 DNA follows: TGTGCCTGGAGTGGGAGTGAAGGATTGCGGGGCTACACCTTC. Full variable domain (missing parts from reference TRBV30 and TRBJ1-2): SQTIHQWPATLVQPVGSPLSLECTVEGTSNPNLYWYRQAAGRGLQLLFYSVGIGQISSEVPQNLSASRPQDRQFILSSKKLLLSDSGFYLCAWSGSEGLRGYTFGSGTRLTVV.